This T cell receptor beta chain is drawn from a study of blood T cell repertoires in COVID-19. The authors' processing: Estimates of nucleated cell counts were drawn from the amplification of reference gene primers. Sequencing used immunoSEQ multiplex PCR; TCRdb keeps in-frame clones, though not all of them. V and J calls plus clone size are reproduced from that table; the DNA served to infer D and trimming. This table holds some 48,000 clones, over 85% found once. The clonotype comes from a woman aged 80 or over with acute or convalescent COVID-19. The sequencing input was peripheral blood.

This CDR3 is CASTNTRGMFF. As DNA, the CDR3 is TGTGCCAGTACGAATACCCGGGGAATGTTTTTT. The V and J genes are TRBV19 and TRBJ1-4; D ambiguous. Trimming removed 7 bases from V and 15 bases from J, with 15 bases in between. The CDR3 has 11 amino acids. CDR1 and CDR2 from the germline V gene are LNHDA and SQIVND (reference sequence).